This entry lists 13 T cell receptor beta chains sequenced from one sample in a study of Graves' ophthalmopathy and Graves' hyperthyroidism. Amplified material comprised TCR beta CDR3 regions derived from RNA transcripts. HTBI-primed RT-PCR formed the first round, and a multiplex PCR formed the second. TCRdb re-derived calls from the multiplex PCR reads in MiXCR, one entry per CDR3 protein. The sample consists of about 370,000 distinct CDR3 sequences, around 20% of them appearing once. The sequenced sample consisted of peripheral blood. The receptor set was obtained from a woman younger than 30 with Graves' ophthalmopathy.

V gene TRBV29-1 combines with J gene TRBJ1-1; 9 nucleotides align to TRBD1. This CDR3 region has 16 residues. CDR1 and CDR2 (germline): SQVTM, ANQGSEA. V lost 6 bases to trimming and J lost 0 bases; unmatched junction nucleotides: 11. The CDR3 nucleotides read TGCAGCGTAGCTACCAGGACAGGGGCTATGAACACTGAAGCTTTCTTT. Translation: CSVATRTGAMNTEAFF.

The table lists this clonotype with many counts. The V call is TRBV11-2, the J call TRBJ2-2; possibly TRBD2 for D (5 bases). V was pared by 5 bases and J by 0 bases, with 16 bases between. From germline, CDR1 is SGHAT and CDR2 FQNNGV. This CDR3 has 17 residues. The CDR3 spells CASSPRLAVANTGELFF. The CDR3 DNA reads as TGTGCCAGCAGCCCCCGTCTAGCTGTGGCGAACACCGGGGAGCTGTTTTTT.

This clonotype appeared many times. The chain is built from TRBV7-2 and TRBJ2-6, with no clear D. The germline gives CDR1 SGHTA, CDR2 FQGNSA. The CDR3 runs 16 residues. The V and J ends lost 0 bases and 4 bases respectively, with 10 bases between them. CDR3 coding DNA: TGTGCCAGCAGCTTAGCAGGATCCCGCGGGGCCAACGTCCTGACTTTC. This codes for CASSLAGSRGANVLTF.

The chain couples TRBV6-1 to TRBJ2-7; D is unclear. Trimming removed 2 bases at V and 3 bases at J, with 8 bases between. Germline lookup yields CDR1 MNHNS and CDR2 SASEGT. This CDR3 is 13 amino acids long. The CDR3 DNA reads TGTGCCAGCAGTGAATGGGGTAACTACGAGCAGTACTTC. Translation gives CASSEWGNYEQYF.

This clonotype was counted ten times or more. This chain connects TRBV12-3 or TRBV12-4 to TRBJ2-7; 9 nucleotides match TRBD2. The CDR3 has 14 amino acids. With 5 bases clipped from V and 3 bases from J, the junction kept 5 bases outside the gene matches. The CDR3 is CASSREAGGYEQYF. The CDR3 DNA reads TGTGCCAGCAGTCGAGAAGCGGGGGGCTACGAGCAGTACTTC.

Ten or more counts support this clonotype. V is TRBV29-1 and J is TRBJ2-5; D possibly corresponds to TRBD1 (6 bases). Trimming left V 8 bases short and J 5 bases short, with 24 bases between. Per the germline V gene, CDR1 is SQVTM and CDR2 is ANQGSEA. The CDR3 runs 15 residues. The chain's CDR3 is CSTPGVSGVDETQYF. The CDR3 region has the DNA TGCAGCACCCCTGGGGTTTCAGGGGTGGATGAGACCCAGTACTTC. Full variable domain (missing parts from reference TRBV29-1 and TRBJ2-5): SAVISQKPSRDICQRGTSLTIQCQVDSQVTMMFWYRQQPGQSLTLIATANQGSEATYESGFVIDKFPISRPNLTFSTLTVSNMSPEDSSIYLCSTPGVSGVDETQYFGPGTRLLVL.

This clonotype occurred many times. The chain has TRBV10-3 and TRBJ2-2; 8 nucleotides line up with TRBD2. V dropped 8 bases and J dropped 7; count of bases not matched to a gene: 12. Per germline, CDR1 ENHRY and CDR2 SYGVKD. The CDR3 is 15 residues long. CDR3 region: CAIDRGHREGGELFF. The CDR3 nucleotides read TGTGCCATCGACCGGGGACACCGGGAGGGCGGGGAGCTGTTTTTT.

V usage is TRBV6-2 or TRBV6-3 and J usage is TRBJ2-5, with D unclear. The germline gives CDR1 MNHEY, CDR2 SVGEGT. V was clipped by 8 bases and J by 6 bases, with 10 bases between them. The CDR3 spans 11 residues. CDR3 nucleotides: TGTGCCAGCTCGGAAATGAAGACCCAGTACTTC. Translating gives CASSEMKTQYF.

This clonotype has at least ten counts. CDR3 protein: CASSSSWGANVLTF. Here the CDR3 DNA reads TGTGCCAGCAGTTCCTCTTGGGGGGCCAACGTCCTGACTTTC. The genes are TRBV6-2 or TRBV6-3 and TRBJ2-6, with unresolved D. CDR1 and CDR2 from the germline V gene are MNHEY and SVGEGT. This CDR3 has 14 amino acids. Trimming took off 4 bases at V and 4 bases at J, with 8 bases between the two ends.

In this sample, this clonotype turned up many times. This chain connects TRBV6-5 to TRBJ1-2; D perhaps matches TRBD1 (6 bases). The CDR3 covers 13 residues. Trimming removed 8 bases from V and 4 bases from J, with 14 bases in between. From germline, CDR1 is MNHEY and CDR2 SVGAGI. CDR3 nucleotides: TGTGCCAGCTTTAGGAAGGGGGGCTATGGCTACACCTTC. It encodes CASFRKGGYGYTF.

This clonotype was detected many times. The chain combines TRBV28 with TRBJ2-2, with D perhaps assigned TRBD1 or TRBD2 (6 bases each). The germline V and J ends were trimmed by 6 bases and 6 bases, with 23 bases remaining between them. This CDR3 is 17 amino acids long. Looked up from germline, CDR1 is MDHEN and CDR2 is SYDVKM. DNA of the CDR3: TGTGCCAGCAGCCCGCCTATGGGGGGCCCGTTTTCCGGGGAGCTGTTTTTT. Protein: CASSPPMGGPFSGELFF.

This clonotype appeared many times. The chain's CDR3 is CSASRDTQETQYF. In DNA form, the CDR3 reads TGCAGTGCTAGTCGGGACACCCAAGAGACCCAGTACTTC. This chain uses TRBV20-1 with TRBJ2-5, with D maybe TRBD1 (6 bases). The V gene lost 3 bases and the J gene lost 1 base, with 9 bases spanning the gap. Germline values: CDR1 DFQATT, CDR2 SNEGSKA (reference sequence). There are 13 residues in the CDR3.

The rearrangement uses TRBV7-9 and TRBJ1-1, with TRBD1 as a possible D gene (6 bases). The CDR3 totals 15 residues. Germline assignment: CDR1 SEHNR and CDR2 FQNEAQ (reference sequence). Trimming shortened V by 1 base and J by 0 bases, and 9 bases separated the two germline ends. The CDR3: CASSLDDRLNTEAFF. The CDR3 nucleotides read TGTGCCAGCAGCTTAGACGACAGGTTGAACACTGAAGCTTTCTTT.